This T cell receptor beta chain was retrieved from a study of monozygotic twins with inflammatory bowel disease. Study outcomes and limitations: Especially where disease activity was present, IBD patients had fewer clonotypes in common with others than healthy twins did.

Template switching incorporated UMIs with a 6-nucleotide sample barcode. Using the 5' RACE reads, TCRdb records one entry per CDR3 protein without DNA. This sample carries some 300,000 distinct CDR3 sequences, with over 5% going to the ten biggest clones. About this clonotype itself: Its antigen is still unknown.

This CDR3 has 13 amino acids. The sequence came from a human donor with ulcerative colitis or Crohn's disease, or a healthy co-twin of an affected twin (not recorded which). Sequencing was done on a sample of blood. The genes are TRBV12-3 or TRBV12-4 and TRBJ2-7; absent DNA, TCRdb's TRBD2 call cannot be checked. The CDR3: CASTLGGPREQYF.